Listed below are T cell receptor beta chains from one sample, sequenced in a study of shared clonotypes between healthy human individuals. This table comes from immunoSEQ multiplex PCR, and its TCRdb copy is limited to in-frame clones, with some not included. Of roughly 2.1 million clones in the sample, 85% to 95% are singletons; the top ten hold 1.7%. The sample taken for sequencing was naive CD8+ T cells from PBMCs. Receptors were obtained from a man between 18 and 29 years old in good health. Some clones in this sample may be carry-over from other donors' samples. Both conserved end residues are part of each CDR3. Each record gives: J gene, clone size, D gene, V gene, CDR3 DNA, CDR3 protein. A D gene is named only where the DNA matches it firmly. Clone sizes are given selectively: once, few, many, or a class where the clone is expanded.

>TRBJ2-7|-|TRBD2|TRBV4-3
TGCGCCAGCAGCCAAGAGGCCGTGGGTCACGTAGCGGGAGAGTACGAGCAGTACTTC
CASSQEAVGHVAGEYEQYF
>TRBJ1-2|-|TRBD1|TRBV9
TGTGCCAGCAGCCCTGGGGACAGTAACTATGGCTACACCTTC
CASSPGDSNYGYTF
>TRBJ2-1|-|TRBD2|TRBV4-2
TGTGCCAGCAGCCACTTAGCGGGACCGACCAATGAGCAGTTCTTC
CASSHLAGPTNEQFF
>TRBJ2-7|-|TRBD2|TRBV7-8
TGTGCCAGCAGCTTAGCACTAGCGGTCCAGGACGAGCAGTACTTC
CASSLALAVQDEQYF
>TRBJ2-2|-|-|TRBV28
TGTGCCAGCAGCTTATCGAGGGAGCTGTTTTTT
CASSLSRELFF
>TRBJ2-4|-|-|TRBV5-1
TGCGCCAGCAGCTTGGAGCAGGGGGCCAAAAACATTCAGTACTTC
CASSLEQGAKNIQYF
>TRBJ1-5|once|-|TRBV6-5
TGTGCCAGCAGTATACAGGGAAGACAGCCCCAGCATTTT
CASSIQGRQPQHF
>TRBJ2-1|-|-|TRBV11-2
TGTGCCAGCAGCTTAGTCCCTAACCCGCGGAGCAATGAGCAGTTCTTC
CASSLVPNPRSNEQFF
>TRBJ1-1|-|-|TRBV19
TGTGCCAGTATGGGGACCGTGAACACTGAAGCTTTCTTT
CASMGTVNTEAFF
>TRBJ2-7|-|TRBD1|TRBV7-9
TGTGCCAGCAGCTTAGAGGGGGAAACAGGGGGCAATCCCTACGAGCAGTACTTC
CASSLEGETGGNPYEQYF
>TRBJ2-7|-|-|TRBV28
TGTGCCAGCAGTCAGAAGGGTTTCAGCGACCAAGCGAGCTCCTACGAGCAGTACTTC
CASSQKGFSDQASSYEQYF
>TRBJ2-3|-|TRBD1|TRBV5-1
TGCGCCAGCACACCGGGACAGGGGGTTCTAGATACGCAGTATTTT
CASTPGQGVLDTQYF
>TRBJ2-7|-|TRBD1|TRBV27
TGTGCCAGCAGTTTTAGTCAGGGGGAGCGATCCTACGAGCAGTACTTC
CASSFSQGERSYEQYF
>TRBJ1-1|once|TRBD1|TRBV9
TGTGCCAGCAGCGTAGGGGACAGGGGATCCCCTGAAGCTTTCTTT
CASSVGDRGSPEAFF
>TRBJ1-2|-|TRBD1|TRBV28
TGTGCCAGCACCTGGGGACAGCTCACTTCTGGCTACACCTTC
CASTWGQLTSGYTF
>TRBJ2-7|-|TRBD1|TRBV27
TGTGCCAGCAGTTATGGGACAGGGGGTGGCGAGCAGTACTTC
CASSYGTGGGEQYF
>TRBJ1-1|-|-|TRBV4-1
TGCGCCAGCAGCCAGGACAGAGTGTTCCGAAGGGACACTGAAGCTTTCTTT
CASSQDRVFRRDTEAFF
>TRBJ2-7|-|TRBD2|TRBV6-1
TGTGCCAGCAGTGAGGGGACTAGCGGTGAGCAGTACTTC
CASSEGTSGEQYF
>TRBJ2-2|-|TRBD2|TRBV5-6
TGTGCCAGCACCGTACTAGCGGGAGGCCCCGGGGAGCTGTTTTTT
CASTVLAGGPGELFF
>TRBJ1-2|-|-|TRBV4-1
TGCGCCAGCAGCTTCGGACAGAGGTATGGCTACACCTTC
CASSFGQRYGYTF
>TRBJ1-1|-|TRBD1|TRBV2
TGTGCCAGCCAGACAGGGTTCGGTGAAGCTTTCTTT
CASQTGFGEAFF
>TRBJ2-7|-|TRBD1|TRBV28
TGTGCCAGCAGGTTAGACAGGGGGTACGAGCAGTACTTC
CASRLDRGYEQYF
>TRBJ1-2|-|TRBD1|TRBV7-9
TGTGCCAGCAGCTCGACAGGGGACTACACCTTC
CASSSTGDYTF
>TRBJ2-7|once|TRBD1|TRBV25-1
TGTGCCACCGAGGGGACAGTTACCTACGAGCAGTACTTC
CATEGTVTYEQYF
>TRBJ1-3|-|-|TRBV29-1
TGCAGCGTTGAGAAAGGACAGGGAAACACCATATATTTT
CSVEKGQGNTIYF
>TRBJ1-5|-|-|TRBV6-5
TGTGCCAGCAGTCCAGACCATAGCAATCAGCCCCAGCATTTT
CASSPDHSNQPQHF
>TRBJ2-2|once|-|TRBV7-9
TGTGCCAGCAGCTTAGGGCCGCCGAGAAAGAACACCGGGGAGCTGTTTTTT
CASSLGPPRKNTGELFF
>TRBJ1-2|-|TRBD1|TRBV9
TGTGCCAGCAGCCCATCAGGTCGAGCAGGGGGGTATGGCTACACCTTC
CASSPSGRAGGYGYTF
>TRBJ2-7|-|TRBD1|TRBV25-1
TGTGCCGCCTGCGGGACAGGCTCCTACGAGCAGTACTTC
CAACGTGSYEQYF
>TRBJ2-7|-|TRBD1|TRBV27
TGTGCCAGCAGTTTAGATCAGGGGGCCTACGAGCAGTACTTC
CASSLDQGAYEQYF
>TRBJ2-1|-|-|TRBV5-1
TGCGCCAGCAGCACCAACCCGTCCGGGGGTGCCTACAATGAGCAGTTCTTC
CASSTNPSGGAYNEQFF
>TRBJ1-2|few|-|TRBV27
TGTGCCAGCAGGGAACAGGGACGAGGGCTCTATGGCTACACCTTC
CASREQGRGLYGYTF
>TRBJ2-7|-|-|TRBV7-9
TGTGCCAGCAGCCCCCCCGGGGGCGAGTGGTACGAGCAGTACTTC
CASSPPGGEWYEQYF
>TRBJ2-5|-|TRBD2|TRBV28
TGTGCCACCACGGCGGGAGAGGAGACCCAGTACTTC
CATTAGEETQYF
>TRBJ2-1|-|-|TRBV6-5
TGTGCCAGCAGCACCTTGGCGGGTGAGCAGTTCTTC
CASSTLAGEQFF
>TRBJ2-5|-|-|TRBV4-3
TGCGCCAGCAGCCAAGAGGAAACCGGGACGGACGAATGGGCCCAGTACTTC
CASSQEETGTDEWAQYF
>TRBJ1-1|-|-|TRBV7-9
TGTGCCAGCAGCACTCAGGGGCGAGGGACTGAAGCTTTCTTT
CASSTQGRGTEAFF
>TRBJ2-7|-|-|TRBV14
TGTGCCAGCAGCCTTAGGACAGTACCCTACGAGCAGTACTTC
CASSLRTVPYEQYF
>TRBJ2-7|-|-|TRBV29-1
TGCAGCGTTAGCGCGGAGGTTTCCTACGAGCAGTACTTC
CSVSAEVSYEQYF
>TRBJ2-5|-|-|TRBV10-3
TGTGCCATCAGTGAGTCGCTACAGCTACAAGAGACCCAGTACTTC
CAISESLQLQETQYF
>TRBJ2-1|-|TRBD2|TRBV4-3
TGCGCCAGCAGCCAAGATCGGGGGGGGCAGAATGAGCAGTTCTTC
CASSQDRGGQNEQFF
>TRBJ2-5|-|-|TRBV7-2
TGTGCCAGCAGTCGACGACAGCCCTCCAGGGAGACCCAGTACTTC
CASSRRQPSRETQYF
>TRBJ2-7|-|TRBD2|TRBV2
TGTGCCAGCAGTGAAGCATACGGACTAGCCTACGAGCAGTACTTC
CASSEAYGLAYEQYF
>TRBJ1-5|-|-|TRBV7-9
TGTGCCAGCAGCTTAGTCGATAGCAATCAGCCCCAGCATTTT
CASSLVDSNQPQHF
>TRBJ2-1|-|-|TRBV2
TGTGCCAGCAGAAGCGGCGGGCGGAATGAGCAGTTCTTC
CASRSGGRNEQFF
>TRBJ2-7|once|TRBD2|TRBV7-2
TGTGCCAGCAGCTTAGCCGCTAGCGGGATCTCCTACGAGCAGTACTTC
CASSLAASGISYEQYF
>TRBJ1-1|-|TRBD1|TRBV28
TGTGCCAGCAGTTCCCGGACAGGGGCGAGGGCTGAAGCTTTCTTT
CASSSRTGARAEAFF
>TRBJ2-1|-|-|TRBV4-1
TGCGCCAGCAGCCAAGATCGGGCGGTGAGGGAGCAGTTCTTC
CASSQDRAVREQFF
>TRBJ2-7|-|-|TRBV27
TGTGCCAGCAGTTTTTCGAGGGCAGTGAACTACGAGCAGTACTTC
CASSFSRAVNYEQYF
>TRBJ2-5|once|TRBD1|TRBV5-1
TGCGCCAGCAGCTCCCGGGACAGGGAATTTTTAGAGACCCAGTACTTC
CASSSRDREFLETQYF
>TRBJ1-1|-|-|TRBV13
TGTGCCAGCAGCTTAGCGGTTATGGAGATGAACACTGAAGCTTTCTTT
CASSLAVMEMNTEAFF
>TRBJ2-7|few|-|TRBV7-9
TGTGCCAGCAGCTTAAACAGATACTACGAGCAGTACTTC
CASSLNRYYEQYF
>TRBJ2-5|-|-|TRBV6-1
TGTGCCAGCAGTGAACCCCCCGGGGCATACGCCGACACTGAGACCCAGTACTTC
CASSEPPGAYADTETQYF